The 31 T cell receptor beta chains reported below all come from one sample, sequenced in a study of blood T cell repertoires in COVID-19 (dated by TCRdb to 2020 to 2022). Library preparation was by the immunoSEQ multiplex PCR assay. This immuneACCESS table, as held by TCRdb, lists in-frame sequences with V and J called but not all clones. Of the missing ones, under half trace to an unresolved V gene in checked studies; the others have no known cause. The table for this sample lists about 53,000 clones; almost 85% of them were counted only once. The ten largest clones represent 13% to 15% of the sample. Sequenced: peripheral blood. The source of these receptors is a human donor in a cohort sampled during active COVID-19.

This clone occurred a few times. This chain joins TRBV18 and TRBJ1-2; D not resolved. There are 13 residues in the CDR3. The germline CDR1 and CDR2 sequences are KGHSH and LQKENI. V was cut by 2 bases and J by 8 bases, with 12 bases left in between. The CDR3 sequence is CASSPSELNGYTF. The CDR3 bases are TGTGCCAGCTCACCAAGCGAGTTGAACGGCTACACCTTC.

The chain employs TRBV24-1 and TRBJ2-5, with a possible D match to TRBD1 (8 bases). V gave up 5 bases and J gave up 1 base, with 22 bases separating them. Per the germline V gene, CDR1 is KGHDR and CDR2 is SFDVKD. This CDR3 comprises 18 residues. DNA for the CDR3: TGTGCCACCAGTGCAGGGGGGGGTCGACAGGGGATCCAAGAGACCCAGTACTTC. It yields the protein CATSAGGGRQGIQETQYF.

The chain joins TRBV2 to TRBJ2-3; 7 positions match TRBD1. The CDR3 runs 15 residues. CDR1 is SNHLY, CDR2 FYNNEI, per germline. V lost 5 bases to trimming and J lost 4 bases; unmatched junction nucleotides: 9. The CDR3 bases are TGTGCCAGCAGTAGGGAAAGGGGGCAGGCAGATACGCAGTATTTT. Its protein is CASSRERGQADTQYF. Supplemented by reference TRBV2 and TRBJ2-3, the full variable domain reads EPEVTQTPSHQVTQMGQEVILRCVPISNHLYFYWYRQILGQKVEFLVSFYNNEISEKSEIFDDQFSVERPDGSNFTLKIRSTKLEDSAMYFCASSRERGQADTQYFGPGTRLTVL.

The V gene is TRBV7-8, the J gene TRBJ1-5, with D perhaps matching TRBD1 (6 bases). V dropped 4 bases and J dropped 6 bases, with 13 bases sitting between them. The V gene's germline CDR1 is SGHVS and CDR2 FQNEAQ. The CDR3 loop spans 14 amino acids. The CDR3 protein is CASSYNRDIQPQHF. For the CDR3, the DNA is TGTGCCAGCAGCTATAACAGGGATATTCAGCCCCAGCATTTT.

The chain employs TRBV19 and TRBJ2-7; 8 bases align to TRBD1. The CDR3 extends over 13 amino acids. J was trimmed by 5 bases and V by 5 bases; bases with no gene match: 5. Germline CDR1 is LNHDA and CDR2 is SQIVND (reference sequence). The CDR3 DNA reads as TGTGCCAGTAGTCCGCAGGGGGCGCACGAGCAGTACTTC. Protein product: CASSPQGAHEQYF.

Only one count was recorded for this clone. The rearrangement uses TRBV13 and TRBJ1-2, with D possibly matching TRBD1 (5 bases). This CDR3 has 14 residues. The germline V gene has CDR1 PRHDT and CDR2 FYEKMQ (reference sequence). Trimming took 3 bases from V and 7 from J, leaving 15 bases between them. The CDR3 DNA reads TGTGCCAGCAGCTTCCCGTGGGACTTAGGTGGCTACACCTTC. Its translation: CASSFPWDLGGYTF. Using reference TRBV13 and TRBJ1-2 for the parts outside the CDR3, the full variable domain is AAGVIQSPRHLIKEKRETATLKCYPIPRHDTVYWYQQGPGQDPQFLISFYEKMQSDKGSIPDRFSAQQFSDYHSELNMSSLELGDSALYFCASSFPWDLGGYTFGSGTRLTVV.

The chain couples TRBV5-1 to TRBJ1-2; 12 bases fit TRBD1. Germline CDR1 and CDR2: SGHRS and YFSETQ. J lost 4 bases, V lost 0 bases, and 10 bases had no gene match. This CDR3 region has 18 residues. The CDR3 is CASSLAAGTGGAGYGYTF. The DNA for the CDR3 is TGCGCCAGCAGCTTGGCCGCCGGGACAGGGGGCGCCGGCTATGGCTACACCTTC.

This chain uses TRBV19 with TRBJ1-2; D is uncertain. V was clipped by 3 bases and J by 4 bases, with 15 bases between them. Germline V gene data show CDR1 as LNHDA and CDR2 as SQIVND (reference sequence). The CDR3 totals 15 residues. CDR3 nucleotide sequence: TGTGCCAGTAGTATTATGTCGTCAGGTAGCTATGGCTACACCTTC. The encoded protein is CASSIMSSGSYGYTF.

This sequence joins TRBV29-1 and TRBJ2-1, with 8 bases identical to TRBD1. Germline lookup yields CDR1 SQVTM and CDR2 ANQGSEA. The CDR3 runs 13 residues. V lost 4 bases and J lost 5; bases outside the gene matches: 4. The CDR3 DNA is TGCAGCGTTGGTCGGACAGGGAACAATGAGCAGTTCTTC. As protein: CSVGRTGNNEQFF.

The sample holds a few counts of this clone. This chain links TRBV20-1 with TRBJ2-7, with D unclear. V lost 3 bases and J lost 6, with 15 bases in between. The CDR3 extends over 13 amino acids. Germline values: CDR1 DFQATT, CDR2 SNEGSKA (reference sequence). CDR3 in DNA: TGCAGTGCTAGTTCCAGTCTGCCTAGCGAGCAGTACTTC. Amino acids: CSASSSLPSEQYF.

The chain joins TRBV6-5 to TRBJ2-2; no clear D. The V gene lost 7 bases and the J gene lost 5 bases, with 14 bases spanning the gap. Germline V gene lookup returns CDR1 MNHEY and CDR2 SVGAGI. The length of the CDR3 is 14 residues. The CDR3 bases are TGTGCCAGCAATGCTGGGCAGGAAACCGGGGAGCTGTTTTTT. Protein product: CASNAGQETGELFF.

The chain employs TRBV20-1 and TRBJ1-1; D call uncertain. The CDR3 loop spans 11 amino acids. Deletions cut 6 bases from V and 2 bases from J, with 7 bases between. Germline V lookup: CDR1 DFQATT, CDR2 SNEGSKA (reference sequence). The CDR3 region has the DNA TGCAGTGCGTTGACAAACACTGAAGCTTTCTTT. Translated: CSALTNTEAFF.

This rearrangement joins TRBV19 to TRBJ2-2; 11 bases fit TRBD1. The CDR3 is 15 amino acids. Germline-derived CDR1 and CDR2 are LNHDA and SQIVND (reference sequence). The junction had 6 bases not matched to a gene; V was cut back by 7 bases and J by 5 bases. The CDR3 is CASKRDRGSTGELFF. DNA of the CDR3: TGTGCCAGTAAGAGGGACAGGGGGAGTACCGGGGAGCTGTTTTTT.

DNA for the CDR3: TGTGCCAGCAGGGCCCCGGGACAGGGTTTGGCCGGGGAGCTGTTTTTT. Translated, it gives CASRAPGQGLAGELFF. V is TRBV6-6 and J is TRBJ2-2, with 9 bases that match TRBD1. V lost 6 bases and J lost 6; bases outside the gene matches: 11. Germline assignment: CDR1 MNHNY and CDR2 SVGAGI (reference sequence). This CDR3 is built from 16 residues.

The chain recombines TRBV6-6 with TRBJ2-5; D gene ambiguous. The germline CDR1 and CDR2 sequences are MNHNY and SVGAGI (reference sequence). V lost 2 bases to trimming and J lost 4 bases, with 2 bases between them. The CDR3 runs to 11 residues. CDR3: CASSYRETQYF. As DNA, the CDR3 is TGTGCCAGCAGTTACCGAGAGACCCAGTACTTC.

The chain carries TRBV23-1 and TRBJ2-2; D is unclear. TRBV23-1 is noted as an ORF with a role that remains uncertain. This CDR3 has 15 amino acids. Trimming took off 0 bases at V and 8 bases at J, with 13 bases between the two ends. The CDR3 DNA reads as TGCGCCAGCAGTCAATCGTGGGCTACCCGGGGGGAGCTGTTTTTT. Translated: CASSQSWATRGELFF.

This clone was recorded only once. The junction shows a germline mismatch at one end, possibly a read error. The chain employs TRBV7-2 and TRBJ1-1; the match to TRBD1 covers 8 bases. The length of the CDR3 is 14 residues. Germline V CDR1 and CDR2: SGHTA, FQGNSA. CDR3 residues: CASRPGGWNSEAFF. As DNA, the CDR3 is TGTGCCAGCAGACCAGGGGGCTGGAACTCTGAAGCTTTCTTT.

This chain joins TRBV5-1 and TRBJ1-2; TRBD1 agrees at 7 bases. The CDR3 loop spans 13 amino acids. Germline lookup yields CDR1 SGHRS and CDR2 YFSETQ. The V gene end was trimmed by 4 bases and the J gene end by 10 bases; junction bases not matched to a gene: 10. The CDR3 sequence is CASSPGQREVYTF. In DNA form, the CDR3 reads TGCGCCAGCAGCCCGGGACAGAGAGAAGTCTACACCTTC.

The chain is built from TRBV2 and TRBJ1-5; the match to TRBD1 covers 9 bases. This CDR3 is built from 14 residues. V dropped 5 bases and J dropped 4; count of bases not matched to a gene: 3. CDR1 is SNHLY and CDR2 is FYNNEI in the germline V gene. In nucleotides, the CDR3 is TGTGCCAGCAGTAGACAGGGGGAAAATCAGCCCCAGCATTTT. Translated: CASSRQGENQPQHF. Together with reference TRBV2 and TRBJ1-5, the CDR3 gives the full variable domain: EPEVTQTPSHQVTQMGQEVILRCVPISNHLYFYWYRQILGQKVEFLVSFYNNEISEKSEIFDDQFSVERPDGSNFTLKIRSTKLEDSAMYFCASSRQGENQPQHFGDGTRLSIL.

V is TRBV18 and J is TRBJ2-7; D is perhaps TRBD1 (5 bases). Germline V gene data show CDR1 as KGHSH and CDR2 as LQKENI. Trimming took 3 bases from V and 5 from J, leaving 14 bases between them. This CDR3 spans 14 amino acids. The CDR3 here is CASSPQGSVDEQYF. CDR3 DNA sequence: TGTGCCAGCTCACCTCAGGGATCGGTAGACGAGCAGTACTTC.

The chain is built from TRBV28 and TRBJ1-5; 7 bases match TRBD1. CDR3 size: 14 residues. Germline CDR1 and CDR2: MDHEN and SYDVKM. V lost 3 bases, J lost 4 bases, and 3 bases stayed unmatched. CDR3 nucleotide sequence: TGTGCCAGCAGTTTGGGGACAGCGAATCAGCCCCAGCATTTT. Its protein is CASSLGTANQPQHF.

V and J are TRBV7-6 and TRBJ2-7, with 7 bases aligning to TRBD2. The length of the CDR3 is 17 residues. Germline assignment: CDR1 SGHVS and CDR2 FNYEAQ. V was clipped by 1 base and J by 3 bases; unmatched bases: 12. For the CDR3, the DNA is TGTGCCAGCAGCTTAGGCCCCGTAAGGGGAGGGTTCTACGAGCAGTACTTC. Its protein is CASSLGPVRGGFYEQYF.

The chain couples TRBV21-1 to TRBJ1-3; the table gives TRBD1 as D, unverified against the DNA. TRBV21-1 is labeled a pseudogene. The CDR3 length is 16 residues. CDR3 bases: TGTGCCAGGATCGACAGGGACCGACTCTCTGGAAACACCATATATTTT. Amino acid sequence: CARIDRDRLSGNTIYF.

The chain carries TRBV6-5 and TRBJ2-7; no reliable D call. The CDR3 runs 12 residues. Trimming removed 7 bases at V and 3 bases at J, with 10 bases between. The V gene's germline CDR1 is MNHEY and CDR2 SVGAGI. Here the CDR3 DNA reads TGTGCCAGCACTCAGGCTCTCTACGAGCAGTACTTC. This encodes CASTQALYEQYF.

This clone was detected once. The chain recombines TRBV7-2 with TRBJ2-3; the match to TRBD1 covers 7 bases. This CDR3 is built from 16 residues. Germline V gene lookup returns CDR1 SGHTA and CDR2 FQGNSA. J gave up 5 bases and V 1 base, and 9 bases lay outside the gene matches. The CDR3 protein is CASSLGVQGSLDTQYF. DNA of the CDR3: TGTGCCAGCAGCTTAGGGGTACAGGGGAGCTTAGATACGCAGTATTTT.

The rearrangement links TRBV19 to TRBJ2-5; weak D call: TRBD2 (5 bases). This CDR3 has 13 amino acids. The germline CDR1 and CDR2 sequences are LNHDA and SQIVND (reference sequence). Trimming left V 5 bases short and J 3 bases short, with 10 bases between. The CDR3 DNA reads TGTGCCAGTAGTCCGGCGGGTAAAGAGACCCAGTACTTC. Translation gives CASSPAGKETQYF. Full variable domain (remainder filled in from reference TRBV19 and TRBJ2-5): DGGITQSPKYLFRKEGQNVTLSCEQNLNHDAMYWYRQDPGQGLRLIYYSQIVNDFQKGDIAEGYSVSREKKESFPLTVTSAQKNPTAFYLCASSPAGKETQYFGPGTRLLVL.

CDR3 nucleotides: TGTGCCAGCACCCTCTCGGCCAGCGGGGGCCGTATCGAGCAGTACTTC. This gives the protein CASTLSASGGRIEQYF. The chain carries TRBV3-1 (or the pseudogene TRBV3-2) and TRBJ2-7, with 8 bases fitting TRBD2. The V gene end was trimmed by 7 bases and the J gene end by 6 bases; junction bases not matched to a gene: 17. The germline V gene encodes CDR1 LGHDT and CDR2 YNNKEL (reference sequence). There are 16 residues in the CDR3.

This chain joins TRBV5-8 and TRBJ2-4, with a tentative D call TRBD2 (5 bases). The CDR3 spans 14 residues. V was pared by 0 bases and J by 3 bases, with 7 bases between. The germline V gene has CDR1 SGHTS and CDR2 YDEGEE. In DNA form, the CDR3 reads TGTGCCAGCAGCTTGGTGGAGGTCAAAAACATTCAGTACTTC. As protein: CASSLVEVKNIQYF.

Concerning this clone: Other DNA variants within this sample encode the same CDR3. V and J are TRBV6-5 and TRBJ1-6; D not resolved. The germline V and J ends were trimmed by 0 bases and 0 bases, with 6 bases remaining between them. Germline values: CDR1 MNHEY, CDR2 SVGAGI. The CDR3 has 16 residues. The CDR3: CASSYSSSSYNSPLHF. CDR3 sequence (DNA): TGTGCCAGCAGTTACTCGAGTAGCTCCTATAATTCACCCCTCCACTTT.

This chain connects TRBV7-9 to TRBJ1-4, with 9 bases identical to TRBD1. CDR1 is SEHNR and CDR2 is FQNEAQ in the germline V gene (reference sequence). The CDR3 runs to 14 residues. The J segment lost 14 bases and the V segment lost 5 bases, leaving 12 bases of the junction unmatched. The chain's CDR3 is CASSHGDREIGLFF. The CDR3 bases are TGTGCCAGCAGCCACGGGGACAGGGAGATTGGGCTGTTTTTT.

This rearrangement joins TRBV19 to TRBJ1-2, with TRBD1 matching 9 bases. Germline trimming cut 6 bases from V and 4 bases from J; bases unmatched to any gene: 3. The CDR3 extends over 13 amino acids. Looked up from germline, CDR1 is LNHDA and CDR2 is SQIVND (reference sequence). The DNA of the CDR3 is TGTGCCAGTAGCTTGGGACAGGGCTATGGCTACACCTTC. Translating gives CASSLGQGYGYTF.